This is a list of T cell receptor beta chains from one sample in a study of cytomegalovirus exposure and HLA in healthy donors. Generated by immunoSEQ multiplex PCR, the TCRdb table keeps only in-frame clones and is missing some. The sample yields under 150,000 clones, around 82% seen once. The sequenced material came from PBMCs. The receptors originated from a woman aged 30 to 39 in good health and CMV-seropositive. Each CDR3 is given with its conserved first and last residue. The D gene is left open where the match is weak. Clone size appears in some rows only: once, few, many, or a class for an expanded clone.

>.|few|TRBV5-6|TRBJ1-1
CASSLAGSSLNTEAFF
TGTGCCAGCAGCTTGGCCGGCAGTAGCCTGAACACTGAAGCTTTCTTT
>TRBD2|.|TRBV5-4|TRBJ2-3
CASSLAGLAGYTDTQYF
TGTGCCAGCAGCTTGGCCGGACTAGCGGGGTACACAGATACGCAGTATTTT
>.|.|TRBV20-1|TRBJ2-1
CSARYYNEQFF
TGCAGTGCTAGATACTACAATGAGCAGTTCTTC
>.|.|TRBV7-9|TRBJ2-3
CASSLRGLGTDTQYF
TGTGCCAGCAGCTTACGTGGCTTGGGCACAGATACGCAGTATTTT
>.|.|TRBV5-1|TRBJ1-4
CASSLPEVPGRDEKLFF
TGCGCCAGCAGCTTGCCTGAGGTACCCGGGAGAGATGAAAAACTGTTTTTT
>.|.|TRBV7-9|TRBJ1-1
CASSRLPGFDTEAFF
TGTGCCAGCAGCCGCCTCCCGGGGTTTGACACTGAAGCTTTCTTT
>.|.|TRBV6-5|TRBJ1-6
CASSQTLSETTPLHF
TGTGCCAGCAGCCAAACTTTATCGGAGACCACACCCCTCCACTTT
>TRBD1|once|TRBV13|TRBJ2-1
CASSLDGAGGSVNEQFF
TGTGCCAGCAGCCTCGACGGGGCAGGGGGTAGTGTCAATGAGCAGTTCTTC
>TRBD2|.|TRBV2|TRBJ2-2
CASNQGLAGGQAGELFF
TGTGCCAGCAACCAGGGACTAGCGGGAGGGCAGGCCGGGGAGCTGTTTTTT
>TRBD2|.|TRBV19|TRBJ2-5
CASSIKAGTVGTQYF
TGTGCCAGTAGTATCAAAGCGGGGACGGTCGGGACCCAGTACTTC
>.|.|TRBV18|TRBJ2-7
CASSPNQGIEQYF
TGTGCCAGCTCACCGAACCAGGGGATCGAGCAGTACTTC
>TRBD2|.|TRBV30|TRBJ2-3
CAWSAGSGVGTQYF
TGTGCCTGGAGTGCAGGTAGCGGGGTGGGTACGCAGTATTTT
>.|.|TRBV11-2|TRBJ2-7
CASSLAEGAYEQYF
TGTGCCAGCAGCTTAGCAGAAGGGGCCTACGAGCAGTACTTC
>.|.|TRBV9|TRBJ2-1
CASSVGIGLPYNEQFF
TGTGCCAGCAGCGTAGGCATTGGACTCCCATACAATGAGCAGTTCTTC
>.|.|TRBV9|TRBJ2-3
CASSVVGRGYTDTQYF
TGTGCCAGCAGCGTAGTAGGCAGGGGATACACAGATACGCAGTATTTT
>TRBD2|.|TRBV4-1|TRBJ2-5
CASSQVSGLAGGGETQYF
TGCGCCAGCAGCCAAGTTTCGGGACTAGCGGGAGGAGGAGAGACCCAGTACTTC
>TRBD1|.|TRBV18|TRBJ2-5
CASSPPTGTGGVLTQYF
TGTGCCAGCTCACCTCCGACAGGAACAGGGGGCGTATTGACCCAGTACTTC
>.|once|TRBV6-4|TRBJ1-5
CASSPQGHSGQPQHF
TGTGCCAGCAGTCCACAGGGCCACTCAGGACAGCCCCAGCATTTT
>TRBD2|few|TRBV5-5|TRBJ2-1
CASSLRLAGPSSYNEQFF
TGTGCCAGCAGCTTGCGGCTAGCGGGCCCCAGCTCCTACAATGAGCAGTTCTTC
>TRBD1|.|TRBV5-1|TRBJ1-2
CASSADRGQFRSYTF
TGCGCCAGCAGCGCCGACAGGGGGCAATTTAGGAGCTACACCTTC
>.|.|TRBV5-1|TRBJ2-1
CASSPQGTEYNEQFF
TGCGCCAGCAGCCCGCAAGGGACTGAGTACAATGAGCAGTTCTTC
>TRBD2|.|TRBV25-1|TRBJ2-1
CASSLAGYYNEQFF
TGTGCCAGCAGCCTAGCGGGGTATTACAATGAGCAGTTCTTC
>TRBD2|.|TRBV27|TRBJ2-1
CASSFGAGGPAYNEQFF
TGTGCCAGCAGTTTTGGAGCGGGAGGGCCCGCCTACAATGAGCAGTTCTTC
>TRBD1|.|TRBV13|TRBJ1-6
CASSTWTGTNSPLHF
TGTGCCAGCAGCACCTGGACAGGTACTAATTCACCCCTCCACTTT
>.|.|TRBV7-9|TRBJ2-1
CASSSPKGGTSNNEQFF
TGTGCCAGCAGCTCTCCCAAGGGGGGGACGTCCAACAATGAGCAGTTCTTC
>.|.|TRBV7-8|TRBJ1-6
CASSLASRAKNSPLHF
TGTGCCAGCAGCTTAGCCTCCAGGGCGAAGAATTCACCCCTCCACTTT
>TRBD1|.|TRBV7-6|TRBJ2-1
CASSIPGGLGNEQFF
TGTGCCAGCAGCATTCCAGGGGGTCTCGGTAATGAGCAGTTCTTC
>.|.|TRBV27|TRBJ2-1
CASSFSGLAFYNEQFF
TGTGCCAGCAGTTTTTCGGGTCTAGCGTTTTACAATGAGCAGTTCTTC
>.|.|TRBV7-3|TRBJ1-2
CASSPRDTEGGYTF
TGTGCCAGCAGCCCCAGGGACACCGAGGGAGGCTACACCTTC
>TRBD1|once|TRBV2|TRBJ1-5
CASRRTGGDQPQHF
TGTGCCAGCAGGCGGACAGGGGGGGATCAGCCCCAGCATTTT
>TRBD2|.|TRBV5-1|TRBJ2-2
CASSLSSGRTGELFF
TGCGCCAGCAGCTTGTCTAGCGGGAGGACCGGGGAGCTGTTTTTT
>.|.|TRBV27|TRBJ2-7
CASRRLAGRQSSYEQYF
TGTGCCAGCAGAAGGCTTGCGGGACGCCAAAGCTCCTACGAGCAGTACTTC
>.|few|TRBV18|TRBJ1-4
CASSPLAGIGTNEKLFF
TGTGCCAGCTCACCTCTGGCAGGGATTGGAACTAATGAAAAACTGTTTTTT
>.|.|TRBV4-1|TRBJ2-1
CASSLPGALSSYNEQFF
TGCGCCAGCAGCCTCCCGGGAGCCCTGAGCTCCTACAATGAGCAGTTCTTC
>.|once|TRBV2|TRBJ2-5
CASSEVALQETQYF
TGTGCCAGCAGTGAAGTAGCGCTTCAAGAGACCCAGTACTTC
>.|.|TRBV6-1|TRBJ2-3
CASSETGVTQYF
TGTGCCAGCAGTGAGACGGGGGTGACGCAGTATTTT
>.|.|TRBV29-1|TRBJ1-2
CSVTGGTNYGYTF
TGCAGCGTAACTGGAGGGACGAACTATGGCTACACCTTC
>.|.|TRBV9|TRBJ1-1
CASSASGTEAFF
TGTGCCAGCAGCGCCTCGGGGACTGAAGCTTTCTTT
>TRBD2|.|TRBV19|TRBJ2-2
CASRSGGEYTGELFF
TGTGCCAGTAGAAGCGGGGGAGAGTACACCGGGGAGCTGTTTTTT
>.|.|TRBV10-3|TRBJ1-1
CAIRQQVGTEAFF
TGTGCCATCAGACAACAGGTGGGCACTGAAGCTTTCTTT
>.|.|TRBV11-3|TRBJ1-1
CASSRPRAGDTEAFF
TGTGCCAGCAGCCGACCCCGTGCAGGGGACACTGAAGCTTTCTTT
>TRBD1|.|TRBV5-6|TRBJ1-1
CASSGTGGRDTEAFF
TGTGCCAGTTCCGGGACAGGGGGCCGGGACACTGAAGCTTTCTTT
>.|.|TRBV7-9|TRBJ1-3
CASSLGSPGQHISGNTIYF
TGTGCCAGCAGCTTAGGGAGCCCTGGACAGCATATCTCTGGAAACACCATATATTTT
>TRBD1|few|TRBV6-1|TRBJ1-1
CASSGRDREGTEAFF
TGTGCCAGCAGTGGAAGGGACAGGGAGGGCACTGAAGCTTTCTTT
>.|.|TRBV18|TRBJ2-6
CASSPGPGANVLTF
TGTGCCAGCTCACCGGGGCCCGGGGCCAACGTCCTGACTTTC
>.|few|TRBV10-1|TRBJ2-5
CASSEGQSQETQYF
TGCGCCAGCAGTGAGGGACAGTCCCAAGAGACCCAGTACTTC